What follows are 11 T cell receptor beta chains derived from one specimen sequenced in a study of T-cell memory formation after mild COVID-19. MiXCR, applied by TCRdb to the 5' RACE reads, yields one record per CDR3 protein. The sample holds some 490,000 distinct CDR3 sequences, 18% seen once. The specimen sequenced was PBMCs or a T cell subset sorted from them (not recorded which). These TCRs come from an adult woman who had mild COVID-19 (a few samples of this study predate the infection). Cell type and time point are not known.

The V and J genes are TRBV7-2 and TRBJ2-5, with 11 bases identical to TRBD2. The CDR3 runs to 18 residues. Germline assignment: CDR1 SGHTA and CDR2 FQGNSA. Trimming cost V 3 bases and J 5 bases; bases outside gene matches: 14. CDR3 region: CASSFLLAGGPIYETQYF. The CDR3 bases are TGTGCCAGCAGCTTTTTGTTAGCGGGAGGGCCGATATACGAGACCCAGTACTTC.

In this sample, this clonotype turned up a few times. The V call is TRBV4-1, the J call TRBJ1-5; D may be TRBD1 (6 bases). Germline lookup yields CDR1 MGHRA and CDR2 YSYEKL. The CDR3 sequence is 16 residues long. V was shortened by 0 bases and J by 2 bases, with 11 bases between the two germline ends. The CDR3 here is CASSQDLGGGNQPQHF. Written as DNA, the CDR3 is TGCGCCAGCAGCCAAGATCTGGGGGGCGGCAATCAGCCCCAGCATTTT.

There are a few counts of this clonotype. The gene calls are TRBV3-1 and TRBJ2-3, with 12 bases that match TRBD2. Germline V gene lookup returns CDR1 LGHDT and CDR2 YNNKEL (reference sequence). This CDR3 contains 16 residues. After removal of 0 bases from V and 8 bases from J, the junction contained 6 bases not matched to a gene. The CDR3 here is CASSQDTLAGGVTQYF. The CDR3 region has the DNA TGTGCCAGCAGCCAAGATACCCTAGCGGGGGGGGTTACGCAGTATTTT.

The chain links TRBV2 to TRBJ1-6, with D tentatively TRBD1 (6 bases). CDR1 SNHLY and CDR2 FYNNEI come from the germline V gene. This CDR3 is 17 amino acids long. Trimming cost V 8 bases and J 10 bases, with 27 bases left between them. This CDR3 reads CASSPPRGGPSGSPLHF. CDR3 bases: TGTGCCAGCTCTCCGCCCAGGGGCGGGCCCTCCGGGTCACCCCTCCACTTT.

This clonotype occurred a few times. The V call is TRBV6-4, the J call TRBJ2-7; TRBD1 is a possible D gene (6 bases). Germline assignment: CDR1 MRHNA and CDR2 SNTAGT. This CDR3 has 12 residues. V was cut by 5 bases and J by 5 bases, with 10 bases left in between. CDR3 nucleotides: TGTGCCAGCAGTCGACAGGTGGACGAGCAGTACTTC. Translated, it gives CASSRQVDEQYF.

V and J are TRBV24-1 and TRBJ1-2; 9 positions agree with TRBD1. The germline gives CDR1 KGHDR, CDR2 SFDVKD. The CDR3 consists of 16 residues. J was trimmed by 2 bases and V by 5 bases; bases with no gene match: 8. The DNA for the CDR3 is TGTGCCACCAGTGGCGAACAGGGGGCGGTGAACTATGGCTACACCTTC. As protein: CATSGEQGAVNYGYTF.

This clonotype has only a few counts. DNA of the CDR3: TGTGCCAGCGTGGACGGTAGCTCCTACAATGAGCAGTTCTTC. It codes for CASVDGSSYNEQFF. J is TRBJ2-1 and V is TRBV2; D is undetermined. Germline V gene sequence: CDR1 SNHLY, CDR2 FYNNEI. This CDR3 comprises 14 residues. V dropped 8 bases and J dropped 0 bases, with 11 bases sitting between them.

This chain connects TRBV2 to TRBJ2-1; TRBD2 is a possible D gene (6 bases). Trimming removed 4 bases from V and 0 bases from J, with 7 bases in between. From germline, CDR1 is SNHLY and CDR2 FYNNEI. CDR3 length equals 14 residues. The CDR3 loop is CASSGGNSYNEQFF. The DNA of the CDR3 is TGTGCCAGCAGTGGCGGGAACTCCTACAATGAGCAGTTCTTC. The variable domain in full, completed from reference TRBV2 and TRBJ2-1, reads EPEVTQTPSHQVTQMGQEVILRCVPISNHLYFYWYRQILGQKVEFLVSFYNNEISEKSEIFDDQFSVERPDGSNFTLKIRSTKLEDSAMYFCASSGGNSYNEQFFGPGTRLTVL.

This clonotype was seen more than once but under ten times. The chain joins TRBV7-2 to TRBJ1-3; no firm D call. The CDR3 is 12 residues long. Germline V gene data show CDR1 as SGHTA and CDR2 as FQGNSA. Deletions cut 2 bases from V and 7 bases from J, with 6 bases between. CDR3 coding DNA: TGTGCCAGCAGCTTATATCTGAACACCATATATTTT. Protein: CASSLYLNTIYF.

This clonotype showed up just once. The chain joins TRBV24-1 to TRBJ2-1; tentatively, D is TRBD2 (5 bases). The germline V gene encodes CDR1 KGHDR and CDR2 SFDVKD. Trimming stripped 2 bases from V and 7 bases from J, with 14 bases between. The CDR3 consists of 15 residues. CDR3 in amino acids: CATSDSRRPGNEQFF. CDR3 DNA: TGTGCCACCAGTGATTCTCGTCGCCCGGGGAATGAGCAGTTCTTC.

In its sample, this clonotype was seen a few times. CDR3 loop: CATSDSLDEKLFF. CDR3 DNA sequence: TGTGCCACCAGTGATTCCTTGGATGAAAAACTGTTTTTT. This sequence joins TRBV24-1 and TRBJ1-4; the D is unclear. This CDR3 region has 13 residues. With 2 bases removed from V and 6 bases from J, the gap between germline ends came to 6 bases. CDR1 is KGHDR and CDR2 is SFDVKD in the germline V gene.